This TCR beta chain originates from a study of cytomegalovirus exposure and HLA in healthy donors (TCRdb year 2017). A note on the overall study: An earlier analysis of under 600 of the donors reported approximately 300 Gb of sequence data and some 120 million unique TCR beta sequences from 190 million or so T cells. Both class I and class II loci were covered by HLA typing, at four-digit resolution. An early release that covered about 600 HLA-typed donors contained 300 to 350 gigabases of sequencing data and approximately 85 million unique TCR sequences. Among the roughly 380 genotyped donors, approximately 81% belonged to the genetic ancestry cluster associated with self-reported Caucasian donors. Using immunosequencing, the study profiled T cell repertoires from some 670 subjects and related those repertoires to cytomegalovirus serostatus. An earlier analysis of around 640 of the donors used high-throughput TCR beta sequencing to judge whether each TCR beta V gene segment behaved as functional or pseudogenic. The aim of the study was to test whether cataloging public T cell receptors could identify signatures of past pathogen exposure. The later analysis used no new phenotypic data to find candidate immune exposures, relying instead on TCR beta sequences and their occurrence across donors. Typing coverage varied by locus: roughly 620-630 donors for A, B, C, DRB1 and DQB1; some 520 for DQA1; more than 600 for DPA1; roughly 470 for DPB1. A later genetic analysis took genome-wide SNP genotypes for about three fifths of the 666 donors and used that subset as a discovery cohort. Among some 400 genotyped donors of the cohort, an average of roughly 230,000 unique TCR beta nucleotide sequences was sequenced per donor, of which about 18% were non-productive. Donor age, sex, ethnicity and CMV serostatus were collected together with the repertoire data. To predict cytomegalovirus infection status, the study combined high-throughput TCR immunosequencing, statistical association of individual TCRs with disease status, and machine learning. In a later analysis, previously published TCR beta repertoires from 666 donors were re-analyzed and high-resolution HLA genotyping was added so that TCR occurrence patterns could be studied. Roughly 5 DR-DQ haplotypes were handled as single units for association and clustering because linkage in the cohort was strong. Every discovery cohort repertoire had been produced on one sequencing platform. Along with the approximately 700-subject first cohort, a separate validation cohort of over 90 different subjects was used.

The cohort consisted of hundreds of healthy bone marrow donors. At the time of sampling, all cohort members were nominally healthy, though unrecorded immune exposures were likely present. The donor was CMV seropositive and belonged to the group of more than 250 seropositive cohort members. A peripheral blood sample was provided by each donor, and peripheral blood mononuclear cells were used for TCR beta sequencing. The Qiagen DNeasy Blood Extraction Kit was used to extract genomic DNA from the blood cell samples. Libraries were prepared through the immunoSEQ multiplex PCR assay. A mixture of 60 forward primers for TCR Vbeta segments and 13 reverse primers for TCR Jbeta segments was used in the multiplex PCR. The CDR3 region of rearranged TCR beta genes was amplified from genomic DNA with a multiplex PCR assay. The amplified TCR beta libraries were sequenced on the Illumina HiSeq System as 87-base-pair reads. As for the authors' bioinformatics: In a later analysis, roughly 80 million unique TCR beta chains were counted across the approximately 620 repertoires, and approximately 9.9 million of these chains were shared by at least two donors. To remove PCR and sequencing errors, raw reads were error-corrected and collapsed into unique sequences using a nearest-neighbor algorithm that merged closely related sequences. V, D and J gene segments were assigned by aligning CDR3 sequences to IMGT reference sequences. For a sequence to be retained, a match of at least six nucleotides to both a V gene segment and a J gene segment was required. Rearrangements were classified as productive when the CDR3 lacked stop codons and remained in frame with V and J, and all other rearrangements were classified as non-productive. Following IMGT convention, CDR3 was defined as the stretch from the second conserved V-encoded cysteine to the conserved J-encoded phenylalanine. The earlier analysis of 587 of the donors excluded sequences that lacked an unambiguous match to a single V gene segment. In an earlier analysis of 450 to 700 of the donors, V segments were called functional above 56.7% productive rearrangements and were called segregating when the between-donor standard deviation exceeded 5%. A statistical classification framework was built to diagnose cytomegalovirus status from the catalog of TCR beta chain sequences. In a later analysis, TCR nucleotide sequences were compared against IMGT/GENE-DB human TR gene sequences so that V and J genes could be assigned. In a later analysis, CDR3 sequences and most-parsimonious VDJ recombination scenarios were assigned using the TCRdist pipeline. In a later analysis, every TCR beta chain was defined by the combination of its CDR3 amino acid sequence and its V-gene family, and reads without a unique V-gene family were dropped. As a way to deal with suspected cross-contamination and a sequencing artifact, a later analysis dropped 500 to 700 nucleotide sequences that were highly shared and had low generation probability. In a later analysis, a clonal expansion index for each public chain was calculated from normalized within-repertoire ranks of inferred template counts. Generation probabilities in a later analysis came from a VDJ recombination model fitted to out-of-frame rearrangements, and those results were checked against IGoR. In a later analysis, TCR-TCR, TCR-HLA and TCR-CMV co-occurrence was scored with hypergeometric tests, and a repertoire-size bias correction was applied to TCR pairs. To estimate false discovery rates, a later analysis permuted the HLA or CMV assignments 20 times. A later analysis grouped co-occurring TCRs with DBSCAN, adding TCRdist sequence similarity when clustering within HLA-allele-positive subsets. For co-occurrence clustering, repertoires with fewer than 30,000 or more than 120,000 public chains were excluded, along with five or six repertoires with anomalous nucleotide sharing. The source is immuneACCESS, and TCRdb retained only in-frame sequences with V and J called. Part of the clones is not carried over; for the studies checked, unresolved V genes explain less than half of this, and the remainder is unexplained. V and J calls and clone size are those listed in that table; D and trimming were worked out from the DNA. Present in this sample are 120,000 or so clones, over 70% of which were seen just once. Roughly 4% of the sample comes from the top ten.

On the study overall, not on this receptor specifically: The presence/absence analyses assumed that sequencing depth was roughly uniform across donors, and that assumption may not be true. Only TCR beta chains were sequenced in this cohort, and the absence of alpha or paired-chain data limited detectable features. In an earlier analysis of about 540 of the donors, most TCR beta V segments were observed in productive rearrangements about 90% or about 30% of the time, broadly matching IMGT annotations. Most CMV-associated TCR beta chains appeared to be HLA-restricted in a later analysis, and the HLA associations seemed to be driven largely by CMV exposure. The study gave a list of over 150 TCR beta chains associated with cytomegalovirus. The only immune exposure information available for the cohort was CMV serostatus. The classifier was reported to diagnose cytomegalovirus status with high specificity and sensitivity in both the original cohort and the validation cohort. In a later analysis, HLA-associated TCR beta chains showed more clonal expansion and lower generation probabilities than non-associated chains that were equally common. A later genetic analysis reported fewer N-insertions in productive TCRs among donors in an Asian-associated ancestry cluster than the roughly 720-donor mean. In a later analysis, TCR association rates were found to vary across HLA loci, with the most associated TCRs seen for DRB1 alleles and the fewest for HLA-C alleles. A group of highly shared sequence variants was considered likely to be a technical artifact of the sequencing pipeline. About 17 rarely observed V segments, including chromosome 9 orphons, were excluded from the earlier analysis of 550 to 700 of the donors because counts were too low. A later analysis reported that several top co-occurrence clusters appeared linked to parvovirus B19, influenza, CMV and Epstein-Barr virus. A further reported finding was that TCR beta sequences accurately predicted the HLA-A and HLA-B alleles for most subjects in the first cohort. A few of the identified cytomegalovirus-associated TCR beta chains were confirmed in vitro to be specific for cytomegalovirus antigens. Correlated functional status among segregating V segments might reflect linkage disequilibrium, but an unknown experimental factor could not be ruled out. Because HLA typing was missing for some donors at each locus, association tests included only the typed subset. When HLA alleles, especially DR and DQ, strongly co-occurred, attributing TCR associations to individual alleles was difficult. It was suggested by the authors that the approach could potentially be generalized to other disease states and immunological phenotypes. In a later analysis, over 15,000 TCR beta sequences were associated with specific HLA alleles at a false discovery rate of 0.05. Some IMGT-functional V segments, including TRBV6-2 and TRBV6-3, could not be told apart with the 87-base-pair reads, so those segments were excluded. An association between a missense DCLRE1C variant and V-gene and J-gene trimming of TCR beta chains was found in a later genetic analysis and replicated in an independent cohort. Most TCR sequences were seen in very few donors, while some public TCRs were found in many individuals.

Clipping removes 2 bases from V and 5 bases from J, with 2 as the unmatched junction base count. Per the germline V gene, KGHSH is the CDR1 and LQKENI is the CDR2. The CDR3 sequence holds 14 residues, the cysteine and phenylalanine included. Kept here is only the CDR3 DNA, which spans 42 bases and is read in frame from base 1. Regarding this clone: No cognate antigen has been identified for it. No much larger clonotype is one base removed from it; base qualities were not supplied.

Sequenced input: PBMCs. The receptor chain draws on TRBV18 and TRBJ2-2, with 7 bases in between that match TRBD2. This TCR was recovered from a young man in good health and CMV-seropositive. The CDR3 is CASSPAGRTGELFF. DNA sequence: TGTGCCAGCTCACCAGCCGGGAGGACCGGGGAGCTGTTTTTT.